The clone carrying this TCR beta chain appeared once. Its matching antigen is unknown. The sample comes from a study of T cell responses to AZD1222 COVID-19 vaccine. Points from the study as a whole: Spike-specific TCR breadth and depth both grew after two AZD1222 doses.

TCRdb's copy holds only in-frame clones and misses some; the assay was immunoSEQ multiplex PCR. The data show 100,000 to 150,000 clones, around 90% seen once. Germline CDR1 is MNHEY and CDR2 is SVGAGI. The CDR3 has 13 amino acids. The J segment lost 2 bases and the V segment lost 9 bases, leaving 6 bases of the junction unmatched. The chain is built from TRBV6-5 and TRBJ1-2, with 7 bases fitting TRBD1. This TCR was sampled from an adult in good health. Sequenced here: peripheral blood, sampled on day 0 of AZD1222 vaccination. The CDR3 loop is CASRTGPNYGYTF. CDR3 bases: TGTGCCAGTAGGACAGGCCCCAACTATGGCTACACCTTC.